Listed below are T cell receptor beta chains from one sample, sequenced in a study of shared clonotypes between healthy human individuals. Profiling relied on immunoSEQ multiplex PCR, and the TCRdb table lists in-frame clones only, not all of them. Of approximately 1.9 million clones listed, 80% to 95% are singletons. Specimen: naive CD8+ T cells from PBMCs. The receptors were gathered from a man between 18 and 35 years old in good health. Some clones in this sample may be carry-over from other donors' samples. Both conserved end residues are part of each CDR3. A D gene is named only where the DNA matches it firmly. Clone size appears in some rows only: once, few, many, or a class for an expanded clone.

D gene	clone size	V gene	J gene	CDR3 DNA	CDR3 protein
-	-	TRBV29-1	TRBJ1-2	TGCAGCGTTGAGGGGGCCGACAGCACCGAGAATGGCTACACCTTC	CSVEGADSTENGYTF
-	-	TRBV28	TRBJ2-7	TGTGCCAGCAGTTTATTGGGGCAGGGAATTGAATACCCCTACGAGCAGTACTTC	CASSLLGQGIEYPYEQYF
-	-	TRBV4-1	TRBJ2-7	TGCGCCAGCAGCCAAGTTAAAGGACCTTACGAGCAGTACTTC	CASSQVKGPYEQYF
-	-	TRBV18	TRBJ1-1	TGTGCCAGCTCACCACCGGTCGGGGGACTGGCTGAAGCTTTCTTT	CASSPPVGGLAEAFF
-	-	TRBV5-6	TRBJ2-1	TGTGCCAGCAGCGTGGGACTCACTGAGCAGTTCTTC	CASSVGLTEQFF
-	-	TRBV25-1	TRBJ1-1	TGTGCCAGCAGTGAATACGGGGGGAGTACTGAAGCTTTCTTT	CASSEYGGSTEAFF
-	-	TRBV29-1	TRBJ1-1	TGCAGCGTTGAAAGGGACGAGGCTTTCTTT	CSVERDEAFF
-	-	TRBV11-2	TRBJ1-1	TGTGCCAGCAGCCTAACCCACACTGAAGCTTTCTTT	CASSLTHTEAFF
-	-	TRBV28	TRBJ2-6	TGTGCCAGCAGTTTGCGGGGTGAGGGGGCCAACGTCCTGACTTTC	CASSLRGEGANVLTF
-	once	TRBV29-1	TRBJ2-1	TGCAGCGTTGGGTCGGGGACCTACAATGAGCAGTTCTTC	CSVGSGTYNEQFF
TRBD2	-	TRBV9	TRBJ2-1	TGTGCCAGCAGCCATATATATGGGACTAGCGGGAATGAGCAGTTCTTC	CASSHIYGTSGNEQFF
-	once	TRBV28	TRBJ2-3	TGTGCCAGCAGTCCTCAATGGACAGCGGCAGATACGCAGTATTTT	CASSPQWTAADTQYF
-	-	TRBV4-2	TRBJ1-3	TGTGCCAGCAGCCCCACAGGTATCTCTGGAAACACCATATATTTT	CASSPTGISGNTIYF
TRBD1	once	TRBV13	TRBJ2-5	TGTGCCAGCAGCGCAGGGACAGCGACGTTCCGGGAGACCCAGTACTTC	CASSAGTATFRETQYF
-	once	TRBV5-1	TRBJ1-1	TGCGCCAGCAGCTTGGATAACACTGAAGCTTTCTTT	CASSLDNTEAFF
-	-	TRBV7-2	TRBJ2-1	TGTGCCAGCAGCTTAGGATTAGACGTCGCCTACAATGAGCAGTTCTTC	CASSLGLDVAYNEQFF
TRBD1	-	TRBV27	TRBJ2-7	TGTGCCAGCAGTGACCGGGACAGAGCCTACGAGCAGTACTTC	CASSDRDRAYEQYF
-	-	TRBV9	TRBJ1-1	TGTGCCAGCAGCGTTAGCCCTAACACTGAAGCTTTCTTT	CASSVSPNTEAFF
TRBD2	-	TRBV2	TRBJ2-7	TGTGCCAGCAGGGGACTAGCGGGAGGCTACGAGCAGTACTTC	CASRGLAGGYEQYF
TRBD2	-	TRBV2	TRBJ2-3	TGTGCCAGCAGTGAAGGGGGGAGGGCCCCAGATACGCAGTATTTT	CASSEGGRAPDTQYF
-	-	TRBV11-3	TRBJ2-2	TGTGCCAGCAGCCCATCTCAGACAGGGAACACCGGGGAGCTGTTTTTT	CASSPSQTGNTGELFF
-	-	TRBV7-9	TRBJ2-6	TGTGCCAGCAGCCTAACGTTGTCGGGGGCCAACGTCCTGACTTTC	CASSLTLSGANVLTF
-	-	TRBV16	TRBJ1-5	TGTGCCAGCAGCCAATCTCGCGGGGGAGATAGCAATCAGCCCCAGCATTTT	CASSQSRGGDSNQPQHF
-	-	TRBV4-1	TRBJ2-2	TGCGCCAGCAGCCAAGAAGTATCAAACACCGGGGAGCTGTTTTTT	CASSQEVSNTGELFF
-	-	TRBV28	TRBJ2-1	TGTGCCAGCACCCTGGGGTACAATGAGCAGTTCTTC	CASTLGYNEQFF
-	-	TRBV29-1	TRBJ2-6	TGCAGCGTTCTGAGAGTTGGGGCCAACGTCCTGACTTTC	CSVLRVGANVLTF
TRBD1	-	TRBV7-9	TRBJ2-1	TGTGCCAGCAGCTCTGAAGGGACAGGGAATGAGCAGTTCTTC	CASSSEGTGNEQFF
TRBD2	-	TRBV7-9	TRBJ2-7	TGTGCCAGCAGCTTAGGGACTAGCGGGAGAAGGTATGTCTACGAGCAGTACTTC	CASSLGTSGRRYVYEQYF
-	-	TRBV18	TRBJ2-5	TGTGCCAGCTCACTAGCACGCCTTACCCAAGAGACCCAGTACTTC	CASSLARLTQETQYF
-	-	TRBV7-9	TRBJ1-2	TGTGCCAGCAGCTTAGCAGGTTCCTATGGCTACACCTTC	CASSLAGSYGYTF
TRBD1	-	TRBV7-8	TRBJ2-3	TGTGCCAGCAGCTTTCAGGGGGTCCCCACAGATACGCAGTATTTT	CASSFQGVPTDTQYF
TRBD2	-	TRBV7-3	TRBJ2-1	TGTGCCAGCAGCTTACGGGCCTTGGGAGGGAGCTCCTACAATGAGCAGTTCTTC	CASSLRALGGSSYNEQFF
-	-	TRBV7-2	TRBJ2-7	TGTGCCAGCAGCCTGTCGGGGGCCTCCTACGAGCAGTACTTC	CASSLSGASYEQYF
-	few	TRBV27	TRBJ1-1	TGTGCCAGCAGTATACTGGGGACTGAAGCTTTCTTT	CASSILGTEAFF
-	-	TRBV10-3	TRBJ1-2	TGTGCCATCAGTGACGCTAGTGGGCCCTTCTATGGCTACACCTTC	CAISDASGPFYGYTF
-	-	TRBV6-4	TRBJ2-3	TGTGCCAGCAGTGACTCGTCCCGTTTGGATACGCAGTATTTT	CASSDSSRLDTQYF
-	-	TRBV7-9	TRBJ2-7	TGTGCCAGCAGCTCAGTCCGGGACTCCCCCTACGAGCAGTACTTC	CASSSVRDSPYEQYF
-	few	TRBV19	TRBJ1-1	TGTGCCAGTAGTATCGACAGTGGCACTGAAGCTTTCTTT	CASSIDSGTEAFF
-	-	TRBV29-1	TRBJ2-1	TGCAGCGTTGAAACCCCCGACCTTTACAATGAGCAGTTCTTC	CSVETPDLYNEQFF
TRBD2	few	TRBV30	TRBJ2-5	TGTGCCTGCCGGACTAGCGGAGAAGAGACCCAGTACTTC	CACRTSGEETQYF
TRBD2	-	TRBV5-1	TRBJ2-1	TGCGCCAGCAGCTTTCGGACTAGCGGATTCTACAATGAGCAGTTCTTC	CASSFRTSGFYNEQFF
-	-	TRBV18	TRBJ2-1	TGTGCCAGCTTGACTCTGAATAGCCCCTACAATGAGCAGTTCTTC	CASLTLNSPYNEQFF
-	-	TRBV27	TRBJ1-1	TGTGCCAGCAGCCACCGCCAAATGAACACTGAAGCTTTCTTT	CASSHRQMNTEAFF
-	-	TRBV27	TRBJ2-4	TGTGCCAGCAGTCTGACCCAACAGGCCAAAAACATTCAGTACTTC	CASSLTQQAKNIQYF
-	-	TRBV4-2	TRBJ2-7	TGTGCCAGCAGCCCAAAAGACTCCTACGAGCAGTACTTC	CASSPKDSYEQYF
-	-	TRBV5-8	TRBJ2-7	TGTGCCAGCAGCAGACCAGGCACCTACGAGCAGTACTTC	CASSRPGTYEQYF
TRBD2	-	TRBV5-1	TRBJ2-7	TGCGCCAGCAGCTTGGTGCGGGAGGACTCCTACGAGCAGTACTTC	CASSLVREDSYEQYF
-	-	TRBV5-1	TRBJ1-1	TGCGCCAGCAGCTTGGGACAGTACACTGAAGCTTTCTTT	CASSLGQYTEAFF
-	-	TRBV6-5	TRBJ1-1	TGTGCCAGCAGTCCAGCCTCCGGACACGAAGCTTTCTTT	CASSPASGHEAFF
-	few	TRBV19	TRBJ1-1	TGTGCCAGTAGTATGCGGGAGGGTGGCACTGAAGCTTTCTTT	CASSMREGGTEAFF
-	-	TRBV2	TRBJ1-1	TGTGCCAGTCTTCCAAACCAGAACACTGAAGCTTTCTTT	CASLPNQNTEAFF
-	-	TRBV25-1	TRBJ1-1	TGTGCCAGCAGTGACAGAATGGGAGCTTTCTTT	CASSDRMGAFF
-	-	TRBV11-3	TRBJ1-1	TGTGCCAGCAGCTTCAACTTAAGGGGCGTGAACACTGAAGCTTTCTTT	CASSFNLRGVNTEAFF
-	-	TRBV5-1	TRBJ2-1	TGCGCCAGCAGCTTGCGTGGGGACGGGGAAAGCACCTCCTACAATGAGCAGTTCTTC	CASSLRGDGESTSYNEQFF
TRBD1	-	TRBV7-9	TRBJ2-3	TGTGCCAGCAGCTTGGGGGGACAGGTTATTGGGGATACGCAGTATTTT	CASSLGGQVIGDTQYF
TRBD1	-	TRBV6-6	TRBJ2-7	TGTGCCAGCCTGGGACAGGGGGTCGACGAGCAGTACTTC	CASLGQGVDEQYF
TRBD1	-	TRBV10-2	TRBJ1-1	TGCGCCAGCAGTAGGGGGCTGAACACTGAAGCTTTCTTT	CASSRGLNTEAFF
-	-	TRBV7-9	TRBJ1-5	TGTGCCAGCAGCTTAGGGGGGTTCCCTCAGCCCCAGCATTTT	CASSLGGFPQPQHF
TRBD1	-	TRBV27	TRBJ1-5	TGTGCCAGCATGGACAGGGTAGGCCAGCCCCAGCATTTT	CASMDRVGQPQHF
TRBD2	-	TRBV9	TRBJ2-1	TGTGCCAGCAGCCCACGAGCGGGAGGGCGGTACAATGAGCAGTTCTTC	CASSPRAGGRYNEQFF